This T cell receptor (beta chain) was observed in a study of T cells in narcolepsy. Germline V gene sequence: CDR1 SNHLY, CDR2 FYNNEI. The V and J ends lost 7 bases and 5 bases respectively, with 14 bases between them. The CDR3 loop spans 13 amino acids. Assay: immunoSEQ multiplex PCR; the TCRdb copy retains only in-frame clones and omits some. The data hold some 32,000 clones, with around 80% observed a single time. The source of this sequence is a human donor with narcolepsy. The chain is built from TRBV2 and TRBJ1-1, with no clear D. The material sequenced was CD45RA- memory CD4+ T cells from PBMCs. CDR3 nucleotides: TGTGCCAGCAAACGAACAGTGGTAACTGAAGCTTTCTTT. It is translated as CASKRTVVTEAFF. Filled out from reference TRBV2 and TRBJ1-1, the complete variable domain reads EPEVTQTPSHQVTQMGQEVILRCVPISNHLYFYWYRQILGQKVEFLVSFYNNEISEKSEIFDDQFSVERPDGSNFTLKIRSTKLEDSAMYFCASKRTVVTEAFFGQGTRLTVV.